Presented here are 20 T cell receptor beta chains from one specimen sequenced in a study of T cell responses to AZD1222 COVID-19 vaccine. Repertoires were generated with immunoSEQ multiplex PCR, while TCRdb's copy carries only in-frame clones and drops some. This sample carries some 150,000 clones, over 85% of them seen once, and the ten largest clones take about 19%. The sequencing used peripheral blood, collected on day 0 of AZD1222 vaccination. These receptor sequences come from an adult in good health.

This chain uses TRBV11-2 with TRBJ1-1, with a weak D call TRBD1 (5 bases). Germline values: CDR1 SGHAT, CDR2 FQNNGV. With 5 bases removed from V and 1 base from J, the gap between germline ends came to 20 bases. The CDR3 runs to 17 residues. The CDR3 sequence is CASSPIRPGRTNTEAFF. The CDR3 nucleotides are TGTGCCAGCAGCCCAATTAGACCGGGACGGACGAACACTGAAGCTTTCTTT.

This sequence joins TRBV7-6 and TRBJ2-5, with D unclear. The V and J ends lost 5 bases and 3 bases respectively, with 10 bases between them. In germline, CDR1 is SGHVS, CDR2 FNYEAQ. The CDR3 contains 13 residues. CDR3 sequence (DNA): TGTGCCAGCAGCCCCGACTGGAAAGAGACCCAGTACTTC. This sequence encodes CASSPDWKETQYF.

The V and J genes are TRBV30 and TRBJ2-2; 9 bases are shared with TRBD2. V was pared by 4 bases and J by 2 bases, with 8 bases of the junction left unmatched. This CDR3 has 16 residues. Germline V gives CDR1 GTSNPN, CDR2 SVGIG (reference sequence). CDR3 sequence (DNA): TGTGCCTGGACTACCGGGACTAGCTCTAACACCGGGGAGCTGTTTTTT. Translation: CAWTTGTSSNTGELFF.

The chain uses TRBV28 and TRBJ1-5; TRBD1 matches 8 bases. Germline trimming cut 8 bases from V and 6 bases from J; bases unmatched to any gene: 3. The V gene's germline CDR1 is MDHEN and CDR2 SYDVKM. The CDR3 sequence is 12 residues long. DNA for the CDR3: TGTGCCAGCTGGACAGGGAGTCAGCCCCAGCATTTT. It yields the protein CASWTGSQPQHF.

The rearrangement joins TRBV5-6 to TRBJ1-1; a possible D gene is TRBD1 (6 bases). This CDR3 region has 13 residues. Between the trimmed V and J ends, which lost 9 bases and 4 bases, there was a span of 16 bases. Germline-derived CDR1 and CDR2 are SGHDT and YYEEEE. CDR3 nucleotides: TGTGCCACCCGGGAGGGGGGGGGCACTGAAGCTTTCTTT. The encoded protein is CATREGGGTEAFF. The full variable domain, in which reference TRBV5-6 and TRBJ1-1 provide the parts outside the CDR3, is DAGVTQSPTHLIKTRGQQVTLRCSPKSGHDTVSWYQQALGQGPQFIFQYYEEEERQRGNFPDRFSGHQFPNYSSELNVNALLLGDSALYLCATREGGGTEAFFGQGTRLTVV.

DNA of the CDR3: TGTGCCAGCAGTGGAACCGGGACTTCCAATGAGCAGTTCTTC. Protein sequence: CASSGTGTSNEQFF. The V call is TRBV2, the J call TRBJ2-1; the D gene is possibly TRBD2 (6 bases). V dropped 4 bases and J dropped 6 bases, with 13 bases sitting between them. This CDR3 has 14 residues. The V gene's germline CDR1 is SNHLY and CDR2 FYNNEI.

The CDR3 loop is CASSSVKTDTQYF. Written as DNA, the CDR3 is TGTGCCAGCAGCTCGGTTAAGACAGATACGCAGTATTTT. The V call is TRBV3-1 (or the pseudogene TRBV3-2), the J call TRBJ2-3; D gene uncertain. The CDR3 has 13 residues. With 5 bases removed from V and 3 bases from J, the gap between germline ends came to 9 bases. Germline-derived CDR1 and CDR2 are LGHDT and YNNKEL (reference sequence).

This sequence joins TRBV7-9 and TRBJ2-3; possibly TRBD2 for D (5 bases). Between the trimmed V and J ends, which lost 1 base and 5 bases, there was a span of 10 bases. The length of the CDR3 is 14 residues. CDR1 and CDR2 from the germline V gene are SEHNR and FQNEAQ (reference sequence). The chain's CDR3 is CASSLEGEGDTQYF. The DNA of the CDR3 is TGTGCCAGCAGCTTAGAGGGAGAGGGAGATACGCAGTATTTT.

The chain links TRBV7-2 to TRBJ2-1; tentatively, D is TRBD1 or TRBD2 (5 bases each). This CDR3 is 16 amino acids long. The germline gives CDR1 SGHTA, CDR2 FQGNSA. Deletions cut 2 bases from V and 3 bases from J, with 14 bases between. The CDR3 loop is CASSLSGPNVYNEQFF. CDR3 DNA: TGTGCCAGCAGCTTATCGGGACCTAATGTCTACAATGAGCAGTTCTTC.

This clone was detected only once. V and J are TRBV15 and TRBJ2-1; D remains ambiguous. The CDR3 has 16 amino acids. Germline V lookup: CDR1 LNHNV, CDR2 YYDKDF (reference sequence). The V and J ends lost 2 bases and 7 bases respectively, with 18 bases between them. CDR3 in amino acids: CATSRFRPQPANEQFF. CDR3 in DNA: TGTGCCACCAGCAGATTCCGGCCCCAGCCGGCGAATGAGCAGTTCTTC. Together with reference TRBV15 and TRBJ2-1, the CDR3 gives the full variable domain: DAMVIQNPRYQVTQFGKPVTLSCSQTLNHNVMYWYQQKSSQAPKLLFHYYDKDFNNEADTPDNFQSRRPNTSFCFLDIRSPGLGDTAMYLCATSRFRPQPANEQFFGPGTRLTVL.

The rearrangement links TRBV5-1 to TRBJ1-6; D might be TRBD1 (5 bases). CDR1 and CDR2 from the germline V gene are SGHRS and YFSETQ. The germline V and J ends were trimmed by 0 bases and 7 bases, with 11 bases remaining between them. CDR3 length: 15 amino acids. CDR3 bases: TGCGCCAGCAGCTTGGAACAGGTTTCAAATTCACCCCTCCACTTT. Encoded protein: CASSLEQVSNSPLHF.

The V and J genes are TRBV5-1 and TRBJ1-2, with 8 bases fitting TRBD1. Germline loops: CDR1 SGHRS, CDR2 YFSETQ. J lost 0 bases, V lost 3 bases, and 7 bases had no gene match. This CDR3 spans 16 amino acids. The CDR3, as DNA: TGCGCCAGCAGCTACGAACCGGGACAGGCTAACTATGGCTACACCTTC. Its protein is CASSYEPGQANYGYTF.

This sequence joins TRBV5-6 and TRBJ2-1, with TRBD1 identical over 7 bases. The V gene's germline CDR1 is SGHDT and CDR2 YYEEEE. V shed 4 bases and J 1 base; nucleotides not matched to a gene: 8. The CDR3 consists of 16 residues. The chain's CDR3 is CASSHDRDRSYNEQFF. CDR3 nucleotides: TGTGCCAGCAGCCACGACAGGGATCGATCCTACAATGAGCAGTTCTTC.

The chain couples TRBV15 to TRBJ2-5; 11 bases map to TRBD2. The V gene's germline CDR1 is LNHNV and CDR2 YYDKDF (reference sequence). CDR3 length equals 17 residues. V lost 1 base and J lost 2; bases outside the gene matches: 6. CDR3 loop: CATSRGATSGGQETQYF. In DNA, the CDR3 is TGTGCCACCAGCAGAGGGGCCACTAGCGGGGGTCAAGAGACCCAGTACTTC.

CDR3 region: CASSTVTGNEQFF. The CDR3 DNA sequence: TGTGCCAGCAGTACCGTAACAGGGAATGAGCAGTTCTTC. The chain carries TRBV28 and TRBJ2-1, with D perhaps matching TRBD1 (6 bases). V was clipped by 5 bases and J by 7 bases, with 12 bases between them. Germline-derived CDR1 and CDR2 are MDHEN and SYDVKM. The CDR3 loop spans 13 amino acids.

This rearrangement joins TRBV13 to TRBJ2-1; 15 nucleotides line up with TRBD2. Germline CDR1 and CDR2: PRHDT and FYEKMQ (reference sequence). V shed 5 bases and J 0 bases; nucleotides not matched to a gene: 5. There are 18 residues in the CDR3. The CDR3 here is CASSRRTSGRVSYNEQFF. The DNA for the CDR3 is TGTGCCAGCAGCCGGCGGACTAGCGGGAGGGTCTCCTACAATGAGCAGTTCTTC.

The chain couples TRBV11-1 to TRBJ2-5, with D possibly being TRBD1 or TRBD2 (5 bases each). Germline V gene lookup returns CDR1 SGHAT and CDR2 FQDESV (reference sequence). The CDR3 has 14 amino acids. Between the trimmed V and J ends, which lost 5 bases and 5 bases, there was a span of 15 bases. CDR3 sequence: CASSPIRGRETQYF. CDR3 coding DNA: TGTGCCAGCAGCCCGATCCGGGGCCGGGAGACCCAGTACTTC.

V and J are TRBV3-1 (or the pseudogene TRBV3-2) and TRBJ1-2, with 9 bases fitting TRBD1. Germline CDR1 is LGHDT and CDR2 is YNNKEL (reference sequence). J was trimmed by 2 bases and V by 4 bases; bases with no gene match: 5. The CDR3 spans 15 residues. The CDR3 reads CASSREQGANYGYTF. The CDR3 DNA follows: TGTGCCAGCAGCCGAGAACAGGGGGCCAACTATGGCTACACCTTC.

This chain joins TRBV7-2 and TRBJ1-1, with a weak D call TRBD1 (6 bases). Germline V gene sequence: CDR1 SGHTA, CDR2 FQGNSA. The CDR3 is 13 amino acids. Trimming removed 4 bases from V and 7 bases from J, with 13 bases in between. CDR3 DNA: TGTGCCAGCAGCTCCCTAGGGGGGCTTGAAGCTTTCTTT. This translates into CASSSLGGLEAFF.

The chain employs TRBV28 and TRBJ1-5, with 9 bases matching TRBD1. Germline loops: CDR1 MDHEN, CDR2 SYDVKM. Losses at the gene ends were 8 bases for V and 0 bases for J; bases not matched to a gene: 8. The CDR3 contains 16 residues. This CDR3 is CASLTGGWYSNQPQHF. CDR3 in DNA: TGTGCCAGCCTAACAGGGGGCTGGTATAGCAATCAGCCCCAGCATTTT.